The rows below give T cell receptor beta chains drawn from one sample of a study of breast tumors, draining lymph nodes, adjacent tissues. Via MiXCR, TCRdb re-called the multiplex PCR reads, giving one row per CDR3 protein. Here the sample spans approximately 100,000 distinct CDR3 sequences, 20% to 25% being singletons. Sequencing was performed on axillary lymph node tissue. These receptors were collected from a female donor with breast cancer. Some clones in this sample may be carry-over from other donors' samples. Both conserved end residues are part of each CDR3. Fields, in order: V gene, J gene, CDR3 protein.

TRBV7-9	TRBJ1-1	CASSTGTGGTEAFF
TRBV6-1	TRBJ1-3	CASSRDRGATGNTIYF
TRBV11-2	TRBJ2-3	CASSETSNTQYF
TRBV6-5	TRBJ2-1	CASSYSRGREVF
TRBV5-6	TRBJ2-1	CASSNSGGSYNEQFF
TRBV5-6	TRBJ2-3	CASSLGTGSRDTQYF
TRBV5-1	TRBJ1-4	CASSASGRGVEKLFF
TRBV6-1	TRBJ2-5	CASSEAHSKTQYF
TRBV6-2/TRBV6-3	TRBJ2-7	CASSYGTSGFQYF
TRBV7-3	TRBJ1-1	CASSFARNTEAFF
TRBV5-1	TRBJ2-3	CASSPRQGAPTDTQYF
TRBV3-1	TRBJ1-6	CASSQGTGGGNSPLHF
TRBV3-1	TRBJ1-5	CASSRTGNSNQPQHF
TRBV24-1	TRBJ1-2	CATSDFTGLGYTF
TRBV14	TRBJ2-2	CASSHRDTGELFF
TRBV20-1	TRBJ2-1	CSARRHTTLDEQFF
TRBV4-1	TRBJ2-2	CASSSGVLGAGELFF
TRBV7-9	TRBJ2-1	CASSSGLADAQFF
TRBV11-2	TRBJ2-1	CASSDLGLANEQFF
TRBV6-1	TRBJ1-3	CASSEWDRAPGNTIYF
TRBV9	TRBJ1-2	CASSVEKTGGQGYGYTF
TRBV5-5	TRBJ2-7	CASSLGGTETYEQYF
TRBV7-2	TRBJ2-7	CASSLDSDATSEQYF
TRBV7-8	TRBJ1-2	CASSLVGTGGHGYTF
TRBV7-3	TRBJ2-2	CASSPNGVAGELFF
TRBV14	TRBJ1-1	CASRKGVRAEAFF
TRBV28	TRBJ1-6	CASRTGGYSPLHF
TRBV10-3	TRBJ2-7	CAISLGQTYEQYF
TRBV20-1	TRBJ2-7	CSVAGPYEQYF
TRBV5-4	TRBJ1-1	CASSQKGRNTEAFF
TRBV10-3	TRBJ2-3	CASEDSGTDTQYF
TRBV28	TRBJ2-1	CASSLPLENEQFF
TRBV20-1	TRBJ2-3	CSVPDRDYSTDTQYF
TRBV28	TRBJ2-3	CASSLYGRGTDTQYF
TRBV30	TRBJ2-3	CAWTPTGGGRTDTQYF
TRBV2	TRBJ2-7	CASSDSGYEQYF
TRBV6-6	TRBJ1-5	CASSYSPTGLNQPQHF
TRBV13	TRBJ1-2	CASSLGLGGYTF
TRBV29-1	TRBJ2-2	CSAWTSGSTGELFF
TRBV10-2	TRBJ2-7	CASSRGHEQYF
TRBV20-1	TRBJ2-1	CSARESGLAGNEQFF
TRBV2	TRBJ2-1	CASSDLEGLGNNEQFF
TRBV20-1	TRBJ1-5	CSALPGTGNNQPQHF
TRBV20-1	TRBJ1-4	CSATKESHANEKLFF
TRBV5-1	TRBJ1-2	CASSLASSDGYTF
TRBV5-4	TRBJ2-2	CASNIPQGNTGELFF
TRBV5-8	TRBJ2-5	CASSLGTGEKETQYF
TRBV14	TRBJ2-7	CASSQDFRGGLYEQYF
TRBV19	TRBJ1-2	CASRQGQAYYGYTF
TRBV28	TRBJ2-7	CASRADGYYYEQYF
TRBV2	TRBJ1-5	CAKSTENSNQPQHF
TRBV29-1	TRBJ1-4	CSVETGPNEKLFF